A selection of T cell receptor beta chains follows, all from one sample in a study of OX40 agonist ivuxolimab in advanced cancers. Produced via immunoSEQ multiplex PCR; TCRdb's table is partial and in-frame only. The repertoire holds about 64,000 clones, with 75% to 90% as singletons. This sample comprised CD4+ or CD8+ T cells sorted from blood, obtained in a trial of the OX40 agonist ivuxolimab. The receptors were sampled from an adult with an advanced solid tumor such as melanoma, head and neck, liver or kidney cancer. CDR3s include the opening cysteine and the closing phenylalanine or tryptophan. A D gene is named only where the DNA matches it firmly. Size values are once, few and many counts, or a class for expanded clones, and some rows have none.

length	size	J	V	D	DNA	CDR3
15	NA	TRBJ2-7	TRBV4-1	TRBD1	TGCGCCAGCAGCCAAGATAGGGGGACAGAATCGGAGCAGTACTTC	CASSQDRGTESEQYF
18	NA	TRBJ1-5	TRBV19	NA	TGTGCCAGTAGTGACCTCACAGGGTTTGGGGATTTTAATCAGCCCCAGCATTTT	CASSDLTGFGDFNQPQHF
17	NA	TRBJ2-1	TRBV4-1	TRBD2	TGCGCCAGCACCGAAAAGGGGGTAGCGGGATCCTACAATGAGCAGTTCTTC	CASTEKGVAGSYNEQFF
15	once	TRBJ2-7	TRBV19	TRBD1	TGTGCCAGTAGTACAGCCGGGACAGGAGCCTACGAGCAGTACTTC	CASSTAGTGAYEQYF
15	NA	TRBJ2-7	TRBV27	TRBD1	TGTGCCAGCAGTTTAGACAGGGGGCCGAGGGGCGAGCAGTACTTC	CASSLDRGPRGEQYF
14	NA	TRBJ2-7	TRBV7-9	TRBD2	TGTGCCACCCAAGTTAGCGGGAAGGACTACGAGCAGTACTTC	CATQVSGKDYEQYF
15	NA	TRBJ1-5	TRBV25-1	NA	TGTGCCAGCAGTGCTCCGGGGGTTAGCAATCAGCCCCAGCATTTT	CASSAPGVSNQPQHF
15	NA	TRBJ2-7	TRBV28	TRBD1	TGTGCCAGCAGTTTAGGGACAGGGATGGGCTACGAGCAGTACTTC	CASSLGTGMGYEQYF
13	NA	TRBJ1-2	TRBV28	NA	TGTGCCAGCAGACCTGGGACGGTTTATGGCTACACCTTC	CASRPGTVYGYTF
15	NA	TRBJ2-3	TRBV9	NA	TGTGCCAGCAGCGTAGCAAGCGGGAGCACAGATACGCAGTATTTT	CASSVASGSTDTQYF
18	NA	TRBJ1-2	TRBV10-2	TRBD1	TGCGCCAGCAGTGAGTTGGGTGGGGACAGGGTAGACGACTATGGCTACACCTTC	CASSELGGDRVDDYGYTF